A single sample gave rise to the 2 T cell receptor beta chains below, sequenced in a study of Graves' ophthalmopathy and Graves' hyperthyroidism. TCR beta CDR3 regions were amplified from RNA transcripts. First-round RT-PCR with HTBI primers preceded a second-round multiplex PCR. TCRdb re-derived calls from the multiplex PCR reads in MiXCR, one entry per CDR3 protein. The sample holds about 550,000 distinct CDR3 sequences, under 45% seen once. Sequenced input: peripheral blood or thyroid tissue (not recorded which). These receptors originate from an adult man with Graves' hyperthyroidism.

This clonotype was observed many times. The genes are TRBV29-1 and TRBJ1-2, with D unclear. Per germline, CDR1 SQVTM and CDR2 ANQGSEA. The V end was cut by 1 base, the J end by 8 bases, with 8 bases between. This CDR3 has 11 amino acids. The CDR3 DNA reads TGCAGCGTTGAAGGCCGGGTGGGCTACACCTTC. This sequence encodes CSVEGRVGYTF.

The rearrangement joins TRBV29-1 to TRBJ2-7, with 8 bases matching TRBD1. The CDR3 contains 14 residues. Trimming cost V 3 bases and J 3 bases; bases outside gene matches: 7. Germline V gene sequence: CDR1 SQVTM, CDR2 ANQGSEA. CDR3 residues: CSVDSNRGDYEQYF. DNA for the CDR3: TGCAGCGTTGACTCCAACAGGGGGGACTACGAGCAGTACTTC.